This TCR beta chain was obtained from a study of metastatic and nonmetastatic thyroid tumors. Germline CDR1 reads MNHNS; CDR2 reads SASEGT. The V end lost 7 bases, the J end lost 2 bases, and 9 bases lay between the germline ends. CDR3 size: 12 residues. TCRdb re-called the PCR reads with MiXCR. The sample comprises about 22,000 clones, more than 15% of which are singletons, and roughly 2.7% rests with the top ten. This clone was observed many times. Possible read error: a much larger clone is one base away. Treatment of any kind had been given to no patient before thyroid surgery. Sequences were obtained from adjacent normal tissue. J is TRBJ2-7 and V is TRBV6-1, with D possibly being TRBD1 (5 bases). This TCR was recovered from a male donor with papillary thyroid cancer or a benign thyroid nodule (not recorded which). Some clones in this sample may be carry-over from other donors' samples. In nucleotides, the CDR3 is TGTGCCAGCATCCCAGGGACCTACGAGCAGTACGTC. This encodes CASIPGTYEQYV.